A selection of T cell receptor beta chains follows, all from one sample in a study of T cell responses to AZD1222 COVID-19 vaccine. The protocol was immunoSEQ multiplex PCR, while the TCRdb copy is restricted to in-frame clones and leaves out a portion. Among 85,000 to 130,000 clones listed, 93% were seen once. Here the sequenced sample was peripheral blood, taken on day 0 of AZD1222 vaccination. All receptors come from an adult in good health. CDR3s include the opening cysteine and the closing phenylalanine or tryptophan. The D gene is left open where the match is weak. Rows may omit the clone size; those that give it use once, few, many or a size class.

V	D	J	size	CDR3	DNA
TRBV6-5	TRBD2	TRBJ2-7	.	CASSYSGLAENYEQYF	TGTGCCAGCAGTTACTCGGGCCTAGCGGAGAACTACGAGCAGTACTTC
TRBV5-5	.	TRBJ2-1	once	CASSSQQSSYNEQFF	TGTGCCAGCAGCTCCCAGCAGAGCTCCTACAATGAGCAGTTCTTC
TRBV6-1	.	TRBJ1-1	once	CASSEQGWGATEAFF	TGTGCCAGCAGTGAACAGGGATGGGGGGCCACTGAAGCTTTCTTT
TRBV7-3	.	TRBJ2-5	once	CASSRALQETQYF	TGTGCCAGCAGCCGAGCGCTCCAAGAGACCCAGTACTTC
TRBV9	.	TRBJ2-7	.	CASSVDVNLVYEQYF	TGTGCCAGCAGCGTAGATGTCAATTTAGTCTACGAGCAGTACTTC
TRBV29-1	TRBD2	TRBJ2-5	.	CSAAAGVVTEETQYF	TGCAGCGCCGCGGCGGGAGTAGTAACAGAAGAGACCCAGTACTTC
TRBV5-1	.	TRBJ2-3	.	CASSLGGSGDTQYF	TGCGCCAGCAGCTTGGGGGGTTCAGGGGATACGCAGTATTTT
TRBV3-1/TRBV3-2	.	TRBJ2-1	.	CASSQDPRRPKTAIYNEQFF	TGTGCCAGCAGCCAAGACCCTCGGAGGCCAAAAACCGCCATCTACAATGAGCAGTTCTTC
TRBV18	.	TRBJ1-5	.	CASSGVRNQPQHF	TGTGCCAGCTCCGGTGTACGGAATCAGCCCCAGCATTTT
TRBV11-1	.	TRBJ2-7	.	CASSLGTSYEQYF	TGTGCCAGCAGCTTAGGGACCTCCTACGAGCAGTACTTC
TRBV9	TRBD2	TRBJ2-5	once	CASSVRASGVRETQYF	TGTGCCAGCAGCGTACGCGCTAGCGGGGTGAGGGAGACCCAGTACTTC
TRBV30	.	TRBJ2-7	once	CAWSETPSSYEQYF	TGTGCCTGGAGTGAAACGCCCAGCTCCTACGAGCAGTACTTC
TRBV6-5	.	TRBJ2-7	.	CASTPRGYEQYF	TGTGCCAGCACCCCGCGGGGCTACGAGCAGTACTTC
TRBV3-1/TRBV3-2	.	TRBJ2-1	few	CASSLRGYEQFF	TGTGCCAGCAGCCTCAGAGGTTATGAGCAGTTCTTC
TRBV7-6	TRBD1	TRBJ1-6	.	CASSLEPAGGGSPLHF	TGTGCCAGCAGCTTAGAACCGGCAGGGGGCGGTTCACCCCTCCACTTT
TRBV25-1	.	TRBJ1-3	.	CASSRENSGNTIYF	TGTGCCAGCAGTCGGGAGAATTCTGGAAACACCATATATTTT
TRBV4-3	.	TRBJ2-3	.	CASSQGQSTDTQYF	TGCGCCAGCAGCCAAGGCCAGAGCACAGATACGCAGTATTTT
TRBV6-1	TRBD2	TRBJ2-1	.	CASSEGEGHGNEQFF	TGTGCCAGCAGTGAGGGGGAGGGCCACGGCAATGAGCAGTTCTTC
TRBV7-8	.	TRBJ2-1	.	CASSHMIYNEQFF	TGTGCCAGCAGCCACATGATTTACAATGAGCAGTTCTTC
TRBV27	.	TRBJ2-1	.	CASSSAGSYNEQFF	TGTGCCAGCAGTTCCGCGGGGTCCTACAATGAGCAGTTCTTC
TRBV16	.	TRBJ1-2	.	CASSQVPSYGYTF	TGTGCCAGCAGCCAAGTCCCATCCTATGGCTACACCTTC
TRBV30	.	TRBJ1-3	once	CAWSDGRRNTIYF	TGTGCCTGGAGCGACGGTAGGCGGAACACCATATATTTT
TRBV7-9	.	TRBJ1-1	.	CASSLTPMKTGNFF	TGTGCCAGCAGCTTAACCCCCATGAAGACAGGAAACTTCTTT
TRBV9	.	TRBJ2-2	.	CASSVGGLPGELFF	TGTGCCAGCAGCGTAGGGGGGTTGCCCGGGGAGCTGTTTTTT
TRBV5-4	.	TRBJ1-6	.	CASSRRANPEATLHF	TGTGCCAGCAGCCGCCGGGCTAACCCCGAAGCCACCCTCCACTTT
TRBV5-1	.	TRBJ2-3	.	CASTTRITDTQYF	TGCGCCAGCACCACTAGGATCACAGATACGCAGTATTTT